This T cell receptor beta chain was sequenced during a study of CD8 T cell repertoires and HIV-1 epitope variants. About the research overall: Controls were a CMV, EBV and flu peptide pool, Ebola AY9 negative control, and no-peptide well. Tested: three Gag epitope families, Nef HW9 and YT9. Equal numbers of autologous T cell-negative cells presented antigen to enriched T cells. The study's findings and limits: Ten or so TCR beta clonotypes were antigen-specific, roughly six apparently recognizing autologous or escape variants.

Sequenced by immunoSEQ multiplex PCR; TCRdb stores in-frame clones only, minus some. The sample contains a few thousand clones, roughly 72% of which appear only once. In the case of this clone: Its antigen is not known.

This CDR3 is 16 amino acids long. Trimming took off 2 bases at V and 8 bases at J, with 19 bases between the two ends. Germline CDR1 reads MGHRA; CDR2 reads YSYEKL. V usage is TRBV4-1 and J usage is TRBJ2-1; D remains ambiguous. Material: cultured CD8+ T cells derived from PBMCs. The receptor's source is a male donor with HIV. The CDR3 reads CASSQSYWGSGDEQFF. CDR3 bases: TGCGCCAGCAGCCAATCGTATTGGGGATCGGGCGATGAGCAGTTCTTC.